This record looks at one T cell receptor (beta chain) sequence and its context. The data stem from a study of blood T cell repertoires in COVID-19. Study-wide background: COVID-19 samples from acute and convalescent phases originated in the United States, Italy and Spain.

Repertoires were generated with immunoSEQ multiplex PCR, while TCRdb's copy carries only in-frame clones and drops some. The table has over 140,000 clones, 60% to 85% seen once. V lost 2 bases and J lost 7, with 15 bases in between. The germline gives CDR1 MDHEN, CDR2 SYDVKM. The CDR3 spans 15 residues. The genes are TRBV28 and TRBJ2-1, with D possibly TRBD2 on 6 matching bases. This receptor was identified in an elderly woman with active or convalescent COVID-19. What was sequenced was peripheral blood. CDR3 DNA: TGTGCCAGCAGTTTAGGATCCGTTGGGGGGAATGAGCAGTTCTTC. Its protein is CASSLGSVGGNEQFF.